Listed here are 23 T cell receptor beta chains from one sample, sequenced in a study of T cells in localized non-small cell lung cancer (dated by TCRdb to between 2020 and 2021). Receptor libraries were prepared by the immunoSEQ multiplex PCR assay. TCRdb took this table from immuneACCESS and kept in-frame rearrangements with V and J called. Such tables lack part of the clones; where checked against another copy, unresolved V genes explain under half of the gap, and the rest is unexplained. The sample yields tens of thousands of clones; more than 75% were counted once. Clones ranked in the top ten supply 10% to 15% of the sample. The input for sequencing was peripheral blood, taken before any cancer treatment. The receptors originated from a female donor over 55 with stage III squamous cell lung carcinoma.

This chain uses TRBV4-1 with TRBJ2-2, with 7 bases identical to TRBD2. The V gene end was trimmed by 2 bases and the J gene end by 0 bases; junction bases not matched to a gene: 9. Germline CDR1 reads MGHRA; CDR2 reads YSYEKL. This CDR3 spans 18 amino acids. Here the CDR3 reads CASSQPGTTSSNTGELFF. The CDR3 DNA follows: TGCGCCAGCAGCCAACCGGGGACTACTAGCTCGAACACCGGGGAGCTGTTTTTT.

The chain has TRBV29-1 and TRBJ2-6, with 8 bases aligning to TRBD1. J was trimmed by 0 bases and V by 1 base; bases with no gene match: 5. Germline assignment: CDR1 SQVTM and CDR2 ANQGSEA. The CDR3 is 17 amino acids. The CDR3 DNA sequence: TGCAGCGTTGAAGCGAGGGGGACAGGCTCTGGGGCCAACGTCCTGACTTTC. This encodes CSVEARGTGSGANVLTF.

The rearrangement uses TRBV10-3 and TRBJ2-1; tentatively, D is TRBD1 or TRBD2 (5 bases each). The CDR3 covers 15 residues. Germline V gene lookup returns CDR1 ENHRY and CDR2 SYGVKD. V was trimmed by 3 bases and J by 6 bases, leaving 15 bases between them. The CDR3: CAISDSTGGVNEQFF. CDR3 bases: TGTGCCATCAGTGATTCTACAGGAGGTGTCAATGAGCAGTTCTTC.

V usage is TRBV2 and J usage is TRBJ2-1; D not resolved. Per germline, CDR1 SNHLY and CDR2 FYNNEI. The CDR3 extends over 10 amino acids. With 6 bases removed from V and 6 bases from J, the gap between germline ends came to 3 bases. The CDR3 sequence: CASSLNEQFF. CDR3 sequence (DNA): TGTGCCAGCAGCCTCAATGAGCAGTTCTTC.

This sequence joins TRBV11-2 and TRBJ2-1, with D possibly matching TRBD2 (5 bases). CDR3 length equals 16 residues. V gave up 7 bases and J gave up 1 base, with 17 bases separating them. From germline, CDR1 is SGHAT and CDR2 FQNNGV. CDR3 coding DNA: TGTGCCAGCACCCCTCGGGGTGGCAGATCCTACAATGAGCAGTTCTTC. Amino acids: CASTPRGGRSYNEQFF.

This chain uses TRBV10-3 with TRBJ2-7, with 8 bases lining up with TRBD1. CDR1 ENHRY and CDR2 SYGVKD come from the germline V gene. V shed 6 bases, J shed 1 base, and the junction held 8 bases outside the gene matches. The CDR3 contains 15 residues. CDR3 sequence (DNA): TGTGCCATCAGGTCAGGGGGCGCAAATTCCTACGAGCAGTACTTC. As protein: CAIRSGGANSYEQYF.

J is TRBJ2-5 and V is TRBV12-5; either TRBD1 or TRBD2 may fit D (6 bases each). This CDR3 has 16 residues. With 2 bases removed from V and 5 bases from J, the gap between germline ends came to 18 bases. Germline V gene data show CDR1 as LGHNT and CDR2 as FRNRAP. CDR3 DNA: TGTGCTAGTGGTTTGCCACGTCGGGGGCGAAGGGAGACCCAGTACTTC. Translation gives CASGLPRRGRRETQYF.

The chain couples TRBV7-9 to TRBJ2-7, with 9 bases fitting TRBD1. The CDR3 totals 13 residues. Germline lookup yields CDR1 SEHNR and CDR2 FQNEAQ (reference sequence). The ends lost 7 bases at V and 7 bases at J; junction bases unmatched: 8. The CDR3 spells CASTLQGAREQYF. The DNA of the CDR3 is TGTGCCAGCACCCTACAGGGGGCGCGGGAGCAGTACTTC.

This clone occurred once. CDR3 in DNA: TGTGCCAGCAGTTTAGAATTAGCGGGGGTCTACAATGAGCAGTTCTTC. Its translation: CASSLELAGVYNEQFF. The rearrangement links TRBV28 to TRBJ2-1; 9 nucleotides match TRBD2. From germline, CDR1 is MDHEN and CDR2 SYDVKM. CDR3 size: 16 residues. V lost 2 bases and J lost 3; bases outside the gene matches: 5.

The chain recombines TRBV2 with TRBJ1-4, with D perhaps TRBD1 (5 bases). With 6 bases removed from V and 0 bases from J, the gap between germline ends came to 17 bases. This CDR3 is 17 amino acids long. From germline, CDR1 is SNHLY and CDR2 FYNNEI. The CDR3, as DNA: TGTGCCAGCAGGGGGGAAGTACATACTACAACTAATGAAAAACTGTTTTTT. Protein product: CASRGEVHTTTNEKLFF.

The V gene is TRBV6-6, the J gene TRBJ2-7; tentative D call: TRBD2 (5 bases). Germline V gene lookup returns CDR1 MNHNY and CDR2 SVGAGI (reference sequence). V lost 10 bases and J lost 0, with 19 bases in between. This CDR3 has 15 amino acids. The CDR3 DNA reads as TGTGCCACCCAAACGGGAAGGGCAGTCTCCTACGAGCAGTACTTC. Encoded protein: CATQTGRAVSYEQYF.

J is TRBJ2-1 and V is TRBV5-4, with TRBD2 matching over 7 bases. Germline-derived CDR1 and CDR2 are SGHNT and YYREEE (reference sequence). The CDR3 covers 16 residues. J was trimmed by 1 base and V by 0 bases; bases with no gene match: 4. The CDR3 protein is CASSLGMRESYNEQFF. In DNA, the CDR3 is TGTGCCAGCAGCTTGGGGATGCGGGAGTCCTACAATGAGCAGTTCTTC.

The rearrangement joins TRBV7-9 to TRBJ1-1; D gene ambiguous. V lost 3 bases to trimming and J lost 8 bases, with 10 bases between them. CDR1 is SEHNR, CDR2 FQNEAQ, per germline (reference sequence). This CDR3 has 12 amino acids. The CDR3: CASSFGPGEAFF. CDR3 sequence (DNA): TGTGCCAGCAGCTTTGGTCCGGGAGAAGCTTTCTTT.

The genes are TRBV11-2 and TRBJ2-3, with TRBD2 matching 7 bases. The CDR3 consists of 15 residues. Germline loops: CDR1 SGHAT, CDR2 FQNNGV. Trimming took 4 bases from V and 0 from J; bases not matched to a gene: 4. CDR3 nucleotides: TGTGCCAGCAGCTCCAGCGGGACTAGCACAGATACGCAGTATTTT. Translated, it gives CASSSSGTSTDTQYF.

The chain uses TRBV18 and TRBJ1-6; D is ambiguous. V lost 2 bases to trimming and J lost 8 bases, with 7 bases between them. CDR1 is KGHSH and CDR2 is LQKENI in the germline V gene. The length of the CDR3 is 13 residues. The DNA for the CDR3 is TGTGCCAGCTCACCAGGGTCCGATTCACCCCTCCACTTT. Translating gives CASSPGSDSPLHF.

The chain is built from TRBV9 and TRBJ2-7, with 10 nucleotides matching TRBD1. V shed 0 bases, J shed 3 bases, and the junction held 0 bases outside the gene matches. This CDR3 spans 14 amino acids. Germline V CDR1 and CDR2: SGDLS, YYNGEE. CDR3 protein: CASSVGDRGYEQYF. DNA of the CDR3: TGTGCCAGCAGCGTAGGGGACAGGGGCTACGAGCAGTACTTC.

This clone was recorded once. The chain has TRBV28 and TRBJ2-7; 10 bases line up with TRBD2. Losses at the gene ends were 6 bases for V and 2 bases for J; bases not matched to a gene: 7. CDR1 and CDR2 (germline): MDHEN, SYDVKM. The CDR3 has 15 amino acids. The CDR3 DNA is TGTGCCAGCAGGGACGTAGCGGGAGGCACCTACGAGCAGTACTTC. It codes for CASRDVAGGTYEQYF. Supplemented by reference TRBV28 and TRBJ2-7, the full variable domain reads DVKVTQSSRYLVKRTGEKVFLECVQDMDHENMFWYRQDPGLGLRLIYFSYDVKMKEKGDIPEGYSVSREKKERFSLILESASTNQTSMYLCASRDVAGGTYEQYFGPGTRLTVT.

This chain links TRBV28 with TRBJ2-5, with unresolved D. This CDR3 has 13 residues. V was trimmed by 4 bases and J by 0 bases, leaving 6 bases between them. The germline CDR1 and CDR2 sequences are MDHEN and SYDVKM. The CDR3 loop reads CASSSPNQETQYF. The CDR3 coding sequence is TGTGCCAGCAGTTCGCCCAACCAAGAGACCCAGTACTTC.

This chain links TRBV5-1 with TRBJ2-7; possibly TRBD2 for D (6 bases). In germline, CDR1 is SGHRS, CDR2 YFSETQ. The V end was cut by 0 bases, the J end by 0 bases, with 16 bases between. CDR3 length: 17 amino acids. The CDR3 DNA follows: TGCGCCAGCAGCTTGGTCCCAGGGTTAGCGGCCTCCTACGAGCAGTACTTC. It codes for CASSLVPGLAASYEQYF.

The rearrangement joins TRBV28 to TRBJ2-7; 8 bases match TRBD2. Germline V CDR1 and CDR2: MDHEN, SYDVKM. J was trimmed by 1 base and V by 3 bases; bases with no gene match: 11. The CDR3 contains 17 residues. CDR3 sequence: CASSFTGRAPISYEQYF. The DNA of the CDR3 is TGTGCCAGCAGTTTTACCGGGAGGGCCCCCATATCCTACGAGCAGTACTTC.

This chain connects TRBV5-1 to TRBJ2-2; D unresolved. From germline, CDR1 is SGHRS and CDR2 YFSETQ. The CDR3 contains 11 residues. The V gene lost 4 bases and the J gene lost 2 bases, with 0 bases spanning the gap. The CDR3 nucleotides are TGCGCCAGCAGCAACACCGGGGAGCTGTTTTTT. Its protein product is CASSNTGELFF. The full variable domain, with the rest looked up from reference TRBV5-1 and TRBJ2-2, is KAGVTQTPRYLIKTRGQQVTLSCSPISGHRSVSWYQQTPGQGLQFLFEYFSETQRNKGNFPGRFSGRQFSNSRSEMNVSTLELGDSALYLCASSNTGELFFGEGSRLTVL.

The chain has TRBV28 and TRBJ1-3; no definite D call. V shed 1 base and J shed 6 bases, with 7 bases lying between them. Germline V CDR1 and CDR2: MDHEN, SYDVKM. The CDR3 contains 13 residues. The DNA for the CDR3 is TGTGCCAGCAGTTTATTTCCGGAAAACACCATATATTTT. As protein: CASSLFPENTIYF.

The J gene is TRBJ2-5, the V gene TRBV25-1; 9 bases agree with TRBD1. Germline assignment: CDR1 MGHDK and CDR2 SYGVNS. With 6 bases clipped from V and 3 bases from J, the junction kept 8 bases outside the gene matches. The CDR3 sequence is 15 residues long. The CDR3 nucleotides read TGTGCCAGCAGGGAAACCGGGACAGGGAAAGAGACCCAGTACTTC. Amino acid sequence: CASRETGTGKETQYF.